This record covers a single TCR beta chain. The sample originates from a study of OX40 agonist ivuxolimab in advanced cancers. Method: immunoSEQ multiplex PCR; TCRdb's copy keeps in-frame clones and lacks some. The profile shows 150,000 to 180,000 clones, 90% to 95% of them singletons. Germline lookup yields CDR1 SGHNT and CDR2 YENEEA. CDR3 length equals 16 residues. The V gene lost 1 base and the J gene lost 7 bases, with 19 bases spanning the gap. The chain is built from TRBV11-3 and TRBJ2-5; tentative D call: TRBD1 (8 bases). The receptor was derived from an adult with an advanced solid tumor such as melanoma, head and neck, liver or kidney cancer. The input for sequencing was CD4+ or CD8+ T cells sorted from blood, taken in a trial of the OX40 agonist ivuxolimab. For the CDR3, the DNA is TGTGCCAGCAGCTTAGGGACAGGGCGGGGGATAGGGACCCAGTACTTC. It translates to CASSLGTGRGIGTQYF.